This T cell receptor beta chain was identified in a study of CD4 and CD8 cells across lung adenocarcinoma regions listed by TCRdb under 2018. Some background on the complete study: To look at intratumor heterogeneity in the T cell receptor repertoire, the study compared tumor centers against tumor margins.

Libraries were prepared through PCR. Sequenced on a HiSeq X Ten. TCRdb reanalyzed the raw reads on its own, using fastp at Q25 for trimming and MiXCR for clone calling, and kept in-frame beta chains. CDR3 protein sequences are deduplicated, and each keeps its most common genes and DNA. In this sample the table shows 20,000 to 25,000 distinct CDR3 sequences, around 50% of which occur a single time. The ten largest make up over 25% of the sample. The donors were patients who had localized lung adenocarcinoma, which is a subtype of non-small cell lung cancer. The samples were taken from the centers of localized lung adenocarcinomas. For TCR repertoire analysis, CD8+ T cells from tumor tissue were profiled separately from CD4+ T cells. A few counts support this clonotype. The antigen it binds to is not known. No quality values exist for individual bases; no much larger clone is one base distant. Including the terminal cysteine and phenylalanine, the CDR3 comprises 13 residues. Here the CDR3 DNA is all that survives: 39 bases in frame from base 1. According to the germline V gene (reference sequence), CDR1 reads MNHEY and CDR2 reads SMNVEV. The V and J ends are trimmed by 6 bases and 8 bases, leaving 16 bases between them.

This chain joins TRBV27 to TRBJ2-5; the D gene cannot be named for sure. Sequencing was done on a sample of CD8+ T cells from the center of a lung tumor. In the paper's terms, the cell subset or site label means: tumor center region. This TCR was recovered from a female donor with lung adenocarcinoma. The CD4 and CD8 labels of this study may be unreliable. The CDR3 protein sequence reads: CASRGFDQNTQYF. The DNA is as follows: TGTGCCAGCAGAGGGTTTGACCAAAACACCCAGTACTTC.